The rows below give T cell receptor beta chains drawn from one sample of a study of T cell responses to AZD1222 COVID-19 vaccine. The method was immunoSEQ multiplex PCR; TCRdb's version includes in-frame clones alone and lacks a portion of them. The sample has more than 120,000 clones; 89% are singletons. The input for sequencing was peripheral blood, taken 28 days after the second AZD1222 dose. The receptor source for this set is an adult who received the AZD1222 COVID-19 vaccine. Each CDR3 is given with its conserved first and last residue. D genes are given only for firm matches. Size is stated for part of the rows, as once, few or many counts, or as a class when the clone is expanded.

clone size | D gene | J gene | V gene | CDR3 DNA | CDR3 protein
NA | NA | TRBJ2-1 | TRBV6-6 | TGTGCCAGCAGTTATTACTCGGTACAGTACAATGAGCAGTTCTTC | CASSYYSVQYNEQFF
NA | NA | TRBJ1-4 | TRBV18 | TGTGCCAGCTCACCACCGCTGCCTGAAAAACTGTTTTTT | CASSPPLPEKLFF
NA | TRBD1 | TRBJ1-2 | TRBV7-9 | TGTGCCAGCAGCTTGGGACCGGGACAGGTCTATGGCTACACCTTC | CASSLGPGQVYGYTF
NA | NA | TRBJ1-4 | TRBV7-2 | TGTGCCAGCAGCATGTCCGGGACACAAAAACTGTTTTTT | CASSMSGTQKLFF
few | NA | TRBJ2-7 | TRBV15 | TGTGCCACCAGCAGGGGCAGCCTAGCGAACTACGAGCAGTACTTC | CATSRGSLANYEQYF
NA | NA | TRBJ2-3 | TRBV4-1 | TGCGCCAGCAGCCAAGCGGGTTTCACAGATACGCAGTATTTT | CASSQAGFTDTQYF
NA | TRBD2 | TRBJ2-7 | TRBV27 | TGTGCCAGCAGTTTAGTGGCGGGAGGCTACGAGCAGTACTTC | CASSLVAGGYEQYF
NA | NA | TRBJ2-1 | TRBV25-1 | TGTGCCAGCAGACAGAGGGGGGGTGACTACAATGAGCAGTTCTTC | CASRQRGGDYNEQFF
NA | NA | TRBJ1-2 | TRBV28 | TGTGCCAGCAGTTTGAGTTTCGGGGTTTATGGCTACACCTTC | CASSLSFGVYGYTF
NA | NA | TRBJ2-2 | TRBV19 | TGTGCCAGTGTTACTTTGGGGACCGGGGAGCTGTTTTTT | CASVTLGTGELFF
NA | NA | TRBJ1-1 | TRBV9 | TGTGCCAGCAGCGTAGACGGTAGGGAACGGGGTGAAGCTTTCTTT | CASSVDGRERGEAFF
NA | TRBD1 | TRBJ2-7 | TRBV29-1 | TGCAGCGCTTCGGGACAGGGGGACATCTACGAGCAGTACTTC | CSASGQGDIYEQYF
NA | TRBD1 | TRBJ1-1 | TRBV7-3 | TGTGACGACATCCAGGGGGAGGGGCGTATGAACACTGAAGCTTTCTTT | CDDIQGEGRMNTEAFF
NA | NA | TRBJ2-1 | TRBV28 | TGTGCCAGCAGTTTAGGCAGGAAATTGGGGAATGAGCAGTTCTTC | CASSLGRKLGNEQFF